This entry concerns a single T cell receptor beta chain. Its antigen remains unknown. The data were obtained in a study of shared clonotypes between healthy human individuals. Study-level findings and limits: Genetic and exposure-history diversity was limited by the small donor number.

There were no recent acute infections or vaccinations among the donors, who were healthy HIV-negative adults. The test was conducted at deep level. The genomic DNA of each subset was split evenly across several immunoSEQ plates. The table came from immunoSEQ multiplex PCR; TCRdb's copy has only in-frame clones and leaves some out. Of some 510,000 clones in the sample, around 79% are singletons; the top ten hold approximately 12%. Germline CDR1 and CDR2: KGHSH and LQKENI. CDR3 length: 15 residues. Trimming took 3 bases from V and 5 from J; bases not matched to a gene: 9. The sequenced sample was PBMCs. This chain joins TRBV18 and TRBJ2-5, with 7 bases aligning to TRBD1. This clonotype originated in a woman aged 40-49 years in good health. Some clones in this sample may be carry-over from other donors' samples. CDR3 loop: CASSPQGQLEETQYF. CDR3 sequence (DNA): TGTGCCAGCTCACCGCAGGGACAGCTAGAGGAGACCCAGTACTTC.